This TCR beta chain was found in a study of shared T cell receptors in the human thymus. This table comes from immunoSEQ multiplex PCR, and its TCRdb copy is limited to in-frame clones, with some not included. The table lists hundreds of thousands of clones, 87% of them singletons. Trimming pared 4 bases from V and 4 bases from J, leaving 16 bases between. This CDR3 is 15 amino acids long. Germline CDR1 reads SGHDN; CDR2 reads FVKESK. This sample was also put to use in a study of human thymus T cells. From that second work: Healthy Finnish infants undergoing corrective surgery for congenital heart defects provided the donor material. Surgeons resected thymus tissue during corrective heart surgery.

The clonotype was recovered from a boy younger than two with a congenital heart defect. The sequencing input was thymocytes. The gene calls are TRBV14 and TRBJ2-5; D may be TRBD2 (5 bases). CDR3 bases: TGTGCCAGCAGCCCCGGCGGTCGTCGGGGAGAGACCCAGTACTTC. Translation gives CASSPGGRRGETQYF. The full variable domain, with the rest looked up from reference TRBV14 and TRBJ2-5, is EAGVTQFPSHSVIEKGQTVTLRCDPISGHDNLYWYRRVMGKEIKFLLHFVKESKQDESGMPNNRFLAERTGGTYSTLKVQPAELEDSGVYFCASSPGGRRGETQYFGPGTRLLVL.